The 18 T cell receptor beta chains below all came from one sample that was sequenced in a study of T cell repertoires in cytomegalovirus infection. These receptors have no known antigen. MiXCR, applied by TCRdb to the reads, yields one record per CDR3 protein. The sample lists tens of thousands of distinct CDR3 sequences, about 19% occurring once. This material consisted of CD8+ T cells from cultured PBMCs, taken from culture after CMV antigen stimulation. These receptors came from a human donor in good health (CMV status not recorded). Some clones in this sample may be carry-over from other donors' samples.

V usage is TRBV24-1 and J usage is TRBJ2-2; 8 nucleotides agree with TRBD1. Germline V lookup: CDR1 KGHDR, CDR2 SFDVKD. This CDR3 has 16 amino acids. V lost 4 bases to trimming and J lost 3 bases; unmatched junction nucleotides: 6. The CDR3 bases are TGTGCCACCAGTGACCGGACAGGGTGGGACACCGGGGAGCTGTTTTTT. This translates into CATSDRTGWDTGELFF.

In this sample, this clonotype turned up many times. V usage is TRBV6-2 or TRBV6-3 and J usage is TRBJ2-7; D remains ambiguous. This CDR3 has 12 residues. Trimming removed 4 bases from V and 1 base from J, with 5 bases in between. Germline CDR1 and CDR2: MNHEY and SVGEGT. The CDR3 region has the DNA TGTGCCAGCAGTTCACATTCCTACGAGCAGTACTTC. This encodes CASSSHSYEQYF.

The chain uses TRBV19 and TRBJ2-3; no definite D call. Germline V gives CDR1 LNHDA, CDR2 SQIVND (reference sequence). The CDR3 has 14 residues. Trimming removed 5 bases from V and 1 base from J, with 10 bases in between. The CDR3 sequence is CASSPLMGTDTQYF. The CDR3 coding sequence is TGTGCCAGTAGTCCCTTAATGGGCACAGATACGCAGTATTTT.

The chain carries TRBV20-1 and TRBJ1-5; D is ambiguous. Trimming left V 0 bases short and J 4 bases short, with 10 bases between. CDR1 and CDR2 from the germline V gene are DFQATT and SNEGSKA (reference sequence). The CDR3 runs to 14 residues. The CDR3 reads CSARDLQTNQPQHF. In nucleotides, the CDR3 is TGCAGTGCTAGAGATCTACAGACGAATCAGCCCCAGCATTTT.

This clonotype was seen ten or more times. The genes are TRBV12-3 or TRBV12-4 and TRBJ2-1; TRBD2 matches at 7 bases. The CDR3 runs 16 residues. The V segment lost 3 bases and the J segment 4 bases; nucleotides outside the gene matches: 9. The CDR3 nucleotides read TGTGCCAGCAGTTTTCCTAGCGGCGCCATATACAATGAGCAGTTCTTC. This sequence encodes CASSFPSGAIYNEQFF.

The chain combines TRBV13 with TRBJ2-1; 8 bases are a match to TRBD1. V trimming: 5 bases; J trimming: 1 base; junction bases outside the gene matches: 4. The CDR3 has 15 residues. The germline V gene encodes CDR1 PRHDT and CDR2 FYEKMQ (reference sequence). The CDR3 spells CASSKDRASYNEQFF. As DNA, the CDR3 is TGTGCCAGCAGCAAGGACAGGGCATCCTACAATGAGCAGTTCTTC.

The sample holds a few counts of this clonotype. The chain couples TRBV4-3 to TRBJ2-5; 7 bases map to TRBD1. Germline V gene lookup returns CDR1 LGHNA and CDR2 YSLEER. J gave up 4 bases and V 5 bases, and 7 bases lay outside the gene matches. This CDR3 region has 14 residues. CDR3 DNA: TGCGCCAGCAGCACAGGGGTCTCTGGAGAGACCCAGTACTTC. It encodes CASSTGVSGETQYF.

This clonotype turned up a few times. The chain recombines TRBV6-2 or TRBV6-3 with TRBJ1-1; TRBD1 might be the D (6 bases). Germline lookup yields CDR1 MNHEY and CDR2 SVGEGT. The germline V and J ends were trimmed by 6 bases and 5 bases, with 13 bases remaining between them. CDR3 length equals 13 residues. CDR3 protein: CASSLTGRTEAFF. DNA for the CDR3: TGTGCCAGCAGCCTAACAGGGAGGACTGAAGCTTTCTTT.

This clonotype has a single count. The chain recombines TRBV13 with TRBJ2-7, with D perhaps TRBD2 (6 bases). V lost 5 bases, J lost 7 bases, and 15 bases lay in between. Per germline, CDR1 PRHDT and CDR2 FYEKMQ (reference sequence). The CDR3 has 13 residues. The CDR3 loop is CASSPRAGREQYF. The CDR3, as DNA: TGTGCCAGCAGCCCCCGGGCAGGGAGGGAGCAGTACTTC.

J is TRBJ1-3 and V is TRBV6-5; a weak D match, TRBD1 (6 bases). Trimming left V 8 bases short and J 0 bases short, with 14 bases between. CDR3 size: 15 residues. Per germline, CDR1 MNHEY and CDR2 SVGAGI. The CDR3 coding sequence is TGTGCCAGCCGTTCGGGGGCCCTCTCTGGAAACACCATATATTTT. Encoded protein: CASRSGALSGNTIYF.

The sample holds a few counts of this clonotype. This chain uses TRBV24-1 with TRBJ2-1, with 7 positions matching TRBD1. The germline CDR1 and CDR2 sequences are KGHDR and SFDVKD. The CDR3 runs 11 residues. The J segment lost 7 bases and the V segment lost 9 bases, leaving 2 bases of the junction unmatched. The DNA for the CDR3 is TGTGCCACCCTACAGGGGAATGAGCAGTTCTTC. It encodes CATLQGNEQFF.

This clonotype was recorded many times. J is TRBJ1-2 and V is TRBV7-2; perhaps TRBD1 as D (5 bases). This CDR3 spans 15 amino acids. V was clipped by 3 bases and J by 6 bases, with 17 bases between them. Germline values: CDR1 SGHTA, CDR2 FQGNSA. As DNA, the CDR3 is TGTGCCAGCAGCTTGGGGGTGGATGTTAGGGATGGCTACACCTTC. This translates into CASSLGVDVRDGYTF.

This clonotype was counted between two and nine times. The chain joins TRBV19 to TRBJ2-3; a possible D gene is TRBD1 (5 bases). The CDR3 length is 14 residues. Between the trimmed V and J ends, which lost 7 bases and 2 bases, there was a span of 13 bases. The germline V gene has CDR1 LNHDA and CDR2 SQIVND (reference sequence). For the CDR3, the DNA is TGTGCCAGTAAAAGGACGGACAACACAGATACGCAGTATTTT. Translation: CASKRTDNTDTQYF.

The J gene is TRBJ2-3, the V gene TRBV7-9; D possibly corresponds to TRBD2 (6 bases). V lost 3 bases, J lost 2 bases, and 21 bases lay in between. The CDR3 has 18 residues. CDR1 SEHNR and CDR2 FQNEAQ come from the germline V gene (reference sequence). In nucleotides, the CDR3 is TGTGCCAGCAGCTTCACGGGGGATCATCCGGAGCCCACAGATACGCAGTATTTT. Protein: CASSFTGDHPEPTDTQYF.

The V call is TRBV5-6, the J call TRBJ1-1; unclear D gene. This CDR3 contains 15 residues. V was cut by 4 bases and J by 0 bases, with 13 bases left in between. Germline V gene data show CDR1 as SGHDT and CDR2 as YYEEEE. The chain's CDR3 is CASSPLGSMNTEAFF. The CDR3 nucleotides are TGTGCCAGCAGCCCCTTAGGGTCCATGAACACTGAAGCTTTCTTT.

Remarks on this clonotype: A much larger clone lies one base from this, so it may be a read error. The chain carries TRBV27 and TRBJ1-3; no firm D call. The CDR3 spans 14 residues. V lost 7 bases and J lost 3, with 13 bases in between. CDR1 and CDR2 (germline): MNHEY, SMNVEV (reference sequence). The chain's CDR3 is CASNVRPLGNTIYF. The CDR3 nucleotides are TGTGCCAGCAATGTGAGACCTCTTGGAAACACCATATATTTT.

The chain joins TRBV7-4 to TRBJ2-3; D may be TRBD2 (6 bases). The V end lost 2 bases, the J end lost 8 bases, and 14 bases lay between the germline ends. Germline V lookup: CDR1 SGHVT, CDR2 SQSDAQ. The CDR3 length is 14 residues. The CDR3 protein is CASSLSGFGVTQYF. The CDR3 nucleotides read TGTGCCAGCAGCTTAAGCGGGTTTGGGGTTACGCAGTATTTT.

The chain employs TRBV29-1 and TRBJ1-1; TRBD1 agrees at 7 bases. V gave up 4 bases and J gave up 4 bases; unmatched junction bases: 3. Germline V gives CDR1 SQVTM, CDR2 ANQGSEA. CDR3 size: 12 residues. The CDR3 loop is CSVVPGGTEAFF. As DNA, the CDR3 is TGCAGCGTTGTTCCAGGGGGCACTGAAGCTTTCTTT.